This T cell receptor (beta chain) emerged from a study of shared clonotypes between healthy human individuals. General study findings and limits: Unshared clonotypes carried lower generation probabilities than those common to all four donors.

A remark on this clone: Antigen: not known.

Trimming removed 5 bases from V and 3 bases from J, with 12 bases in between. This CDR3 spans 14 amino acids. The germline V gene has CDR1 LNHDA and CDR2 SQIVND (reference sequence). The data were produced by immunoSEQ multiplex PCR, yet TCRdb's version contains in-frame clones alone and is incomplete. This sample has approximately 350,000 clones, with approximately 96% found just once. The chain joins TRBV19 to TRBJ2-3; D is unresolved. The receptor comes from a man aged 25-40 years in good health. Material: memory CD8+ T cells sorted from blood. Specified subset: CD45RO+ cells pooled with CCR7-negative TemRA cells. CDR3 residues: CASSAPGETDTQYF. The CDR3 nucleotides are TGTGCCAGTAGTGCCCCTGGGGAAACAGATACGCAGTATTTT.